These 16 T cell receptor beta chains originate from one sample sequenced in a study of tumor and adjacent non-tumor tissue in lung cancer. The library came from three nested PCR rounds adapted from ARM-PCR protocols. From the multiplex PCR reads, TCRdb called clonotypes with MiXCR, one entry per CDR3 protein. This sample has 70,000 to 95,000 distinct CDR3 sequences; less than 85% occur once, and the top ten carry around 43%. No cell sorting was done before RNA was extracted from the tissue. This non-tumor lung sample came from over 3 cm beyond the tumor edge. What was sequenced was distant non-tumor lung tissue. These receptors were obtained from a man between 65 and 85 years old with non-small cell lung cancer.

Note on this clonotype: One junction end does not reproduce the germline sequence, and a read error may be involved. The chain joins TRBV11-2 to TRBJ1-6, with D possibly being TRBD1 (5 bases). Germline V gives CDR1 SGHAT, CDR2 FQNNGV. The CDR3 has 18 amino acids. The CDR3 sequence is CASSSRQRGSSYNSPLHF. The CDR3 DNA reads TGTGCCAGTAGCTCACGACAGAGAGGAAGTTCCTATAATTCACCCCTCCACTTT.

Concerning this clonotype: The conserved final phenylalanine or tryptophan is absent from the CDR3, which likely points to a read error. The CDR3 DNA reads as TGTGCCAACAGTTTGGTCAGTCCGGAGACACAGTACTTA. This sequence encodes CANSLVSPETQYL. V usage is TRBV5-5 and J usage is TRBJ2-5; no clear D gene. Germline V gene lookup returns CDR1 SGHKS and CDR2 YYEKEE (reference sequence). This CDR3 is 13 amino acids long.

Notes on this clonotype: Lacking the conserved final phenylalanine or tryptophan, this CDR3 likely reflects a read error. This sequence joins TRBV11-3 and TRBJ2-3, with D maybe TRBD2 (5 bases). Germline-derived CDR1 and CDR2 are SGHNT and YENEEA. There are 12 residues in the CDR3. CDR3 sequence: CACSLTAVTQYL. For the CDR3, the DNA is TGTGCCTGCAGCTTAACAGCGGTTACGCAGTATTTG.

This clonotype was counted a few times. One junction end disagrees with the germline gene, perhaps due to a read error. CDR3 sequence: CTSSVGRSNTGELFF. DNA for the CDR3: TGCACCAGCAGTGTAGGGAGGTCGAACACCGGGGAGTTGTTTTTT. The chain recombines TRBV10-1 with TRBJ2-2, with D possibly being TRBD2 (6 bases). Germline CDR1 WNHNN, CDR2 SYGVQD (reference sequence). This CDR3 comprises 15 residues.

Concerning this clonotype itself: The junction departs from germline at one end; a sequencing error may be responsible. V and J are TRBV12-3 or TRBV12-4 and TRBJ2-1; D may correspond to TRBD1 or TRBD2 (6 bases each). This CDR3 has 12 amino acids. Written as DNA, the CDR3 is TGTGCCAGAAGCCCTAGGGGGGATGAGCAGTTATTC. This sequence encodes CARSPRGDEQLF.

This clonotype was counted once. Compared with germline, one end of the junction differs, possibly owing to a read error. The chain has TRBV29-1 and TRBJ1-1, with a tentative D call TRBD1 (5 bases). Germline V lookup: CDR1 SQVTM, CDR2 ANQGSEA. This CDR3 contains 13 residues. CDR3 loop: CSPQDNPGTEAFF. CDR3 nucleotides: TGTAGCCCACAGGACAACCCGGGGACTGAAGCTTTCTTT.

About this clonotype: One junction end disagrees with the germline gene, perhaps due to a read error. The chain uses TRBV28 and TRBJ2-1, with 7 bases that match TRBD2. The CDR3 has 14 amino acids. The germline V gene encodes CDR1 MDHEN and CDR2 SYDVKM. Here the CDR3 DNA reads TGTACCAGCAGACGCGGGAGCTCCTACAATGAGCAGTTCTTC. This gives the protein CTSRRGSSYNEQFF.

The chain joins TRBV4-3 to TRBJ2-1; D perhaps matches TRBD2 (5 bases). The V end lost 0 bases, the J end lost 16 bases, and 28 bases lay between the germline ends. The CDR3 loop spans 17 amino acids. In germline, CDR1 is LGHNA, CDR2 YSLEER. The CDR3 DNA sequence: TGCGCCAGCAGCCAAGAGTTACGGAGGTTTTCCTACAATGAGCGCTTCTTC. This gives the protein CASSQELRRFSYNERFF.

As concerns this clonotype: The germline gene is not matched at one end of the junction; a read error may be the cause. V is TRBV6-5 and J is TRBJ1-6; unclear D gene. The CDR3 totals 12 residues. Germline V CDR1 and CDR2: MNHEY, SVGAGI. The CDR3 reads CASSYLNSPFHF. CDR3 coding DNA: TGTGCCAGCAGTTACCTGAATTCACCCTTCCACTTT.

As regards this clonotype: Because it lacks the conserved phenylalanine or tryptophan at the end, this CDR3 is likely a read error. The V and J genes are TRBV12-3 or TRBV12-4 and TRBJ2-2; 8 bases fit TRBD2. The CDR3 runs 16 residues. The ends lost 11 bases at V and 5 bases at J; junction bases unmatched: 16. The chain's CDR3 is CACNLYSGGYTGELFL. The CDR3 DNA reads as TGTGCCTGCAATCTATACAGCGGGGGCTATACCGGGGAGCTGTTTTTA.

About this clonotype itself: A read error may explain this, as a much larger clone is one base away. The rearrangement links TRBV28 to TRBJ1-5; no reliable D call. Germline assignment: CDR1 MDHEN and CDR2 SYDVKM. This CDR3 contains 16 residues. CDR3 sequence (DNA): TGTGCCAGCAGATTCCGATTAGGATCGAGCAATCAGCCCCGGCATTTT. It specifies CASRFRLGSSNQPRHF.

This clonotype was seen many times. This rearrangement joins TRBV12-3 or TRBV12-4 to TRBJ2-3; D unclear. V gave up 2 bases and J gave up 6 bases, with 3 bases separating them. The CDR3 runs 11 residues. This chain's CDR3 is CASSLRDTQYF. The DNA for the CDR3 is TGTGCCAGCAGTTTACGGGATACGCAGTATTTT.

As concerns this clonotype: A much more abundant neighbour one base away suggests this may be a read error. V and J are TRBV11-2 and TRBJ2-1; weak D call: TRBD2 (5 bases). The CDR3 is made up of 14 amino acids. Germline V gene lookup returns CDR1 SGHAT and CDR2 FQNNGV. CDR3 nucleotide sequence: TGTGCCAGCAGCTTAGCGGACTCCAACAATGAGCAGTTCTTC. This gives the protein CASSLADSNNEQFF.

The rearrangement uses TRBV20-1 and TRBJ2-7; D not certain. The CDR3 length is 13 residues. Germline CDR1 reads DFQATT; CDR2 reads SNEGSKA (reference sequence). V lost 6 bases to trimming and J lost 0 bases, with 12 bases between them. Written as DNA, the CDR3 is TGCAGTGCATGGCTCTTAAGCTCCTACGAGCAGTACTTC. Translated, it gives CSAWLLSSYEQYF.

This clonotype was recorded a few times. The J gene is TRBJ2-2, the V gene TRBV11-2; possibly TRBD1 or TRBD2 for D (5 bases each). CDR1 SGHAT and CDR2 FQNNGV come from the germline V gene. This CDR3 comprises 15 residues. Between the trimmed V and J ends, which lost 5 bases and 1 base, there was a span of 11 bases. In DNA, the CDR3 is TGTGCCAGCAGCGTGGGGACGAGGAACACCGGGGAGCTGTTTTTT. Protein product: CASSVGTRNTGELFF.

Turning to this clonotype: One end of the junction fails to match germline, which may point to a read error. The rearrangement links TRBV10-3 to TRBJ2-1, with no clear D. The CDR3 spans 12 residues. The V gene's germline CDR1 is ENHRY and CDR2 SYGVKD. This CDR3 reads CAIGLEINEKFF. The CDR3 DNA sequence: TGTGCCATCGGGCTGGAGATCAATGAGAAGTTCTTC.